The present T cell receptor (beta chain) was sequenced within a study of cytotoxic CD8 clonotypes in ibrutinib-treated CLL. Study-wide background: Averaging across samples gave about 230,000 productive templates and roughly 100,000 productive rearrangements. Broader study findings: The study found baseline clonality above age-matched healthy donors, tracking circulating CD8+ T-cell counts. Public clonotypes were uncommon and contracted or stayed stable on treatment.

A remark on this clone: Its antigen is unidentified.

V shed 2 bases and J shed 2 bases, with 10 bases lying between them. This CDR3 contains 14 residues. The V gene's germline CDR1 is MNHEY and CDR2 SMNVEV (reference sequence). Sequencing was performed with immunoSEQ multiplex PCR; in TCRdb, only in-frame clones are kept and a portion is missing. The sample lists some 350,000 clones; 67% were seen once. The sequence was obtained from a human donor with chronic lymphocytic leukemia. Sequencing was performed on PBMCs, taken after 36 months of ibrutinib treatment. The rearrangement uses TRBV27 and TRBJ2-7; a weak D match, TRBD2 (6 bases). CDR3 region: CASSLNGSPYEQYF. The CDR3, as DNA: TGTGCCAGCAGTTTAAACGGGAGTCCCTACGAGCAGTACTTC.